The rows below give T cell receptor beta chains drawn from one sample of a study of shared clonotypes between healthy human individuals. Clones were read by immunoSEQ multiplex PCR, and TCRdb kept only the in-frame ones, dropping some. The profile shows about 2.3 million clones, 90% to 95% of them singletons. Sequencing was carried out using naive CD4+ T cells from PBMCs. The receptor source for this set is a man aged 18 to 30 in good health. Some clones in this sample may be carry-over from other donors' samples. The CDR3 runs from the conserved cysteine through the conserved F or W. D genes are given only for firm matches. The size of a clone is reported for some rows only, either as once, few or many, or as a class for expanded clones.

>-|TRBD2|TRBJ2-1|TRBV29-1
TGCAGCGTTATAGCGGGGGACTCCTACAATGAGCAGTTCTTC
CSVIAGDSYNEQFF
>-|-|TRBJ2-6|TRBV28
TGTGCCAGCAGCCCCCCCGAGATGGGGGCCAACGTCCTGACTTTC
CASSPPEMGANVLTF
>-|TRBD2|TRBJ2-5|TRBV5-4
TGTGCCAGCAGAGCGGGAGGAGGTTGGGAGACCCAGTACTTC
CASRAGGGWETQYF
>-|-|TRBJ2-7|TRBV11-1
TGTGCCAGCAGCTTAGGGGGGTCTTTATCCGAGCAGTACTTC
CASSLGGSLSEQYF
>-|-|TRBJ2-7|TRBV5-4
TGTGCCAGCAGCCCAGGTCAGTTTTCCTACGAGCAGTACTTC
CASSPGQFSYEQYF
>-|-|TRBJ2-1|TRBV7-3
TGTGCCAGCAGTCCCCAGGGGGGAACCAACAATGAGCAGTTCTTC
CASSPQGGTNNEQFF
>-|-|TRBJ1-3|TRBV28
TGTGCCAGCAGCTCTCCCTGGGGGAGGGCGAGCTCTGGAAACACCATATATTTT
CASSSPWGRASSGNTIYF
>-|-|TRBJ2-7|TRBV28
TGTGCCAGCATCTCCCCGGTAGGGACACACTACGAGCAGTACTTC
CASISPVGTHYEQYF
>-|TRBD2|TRBJ2-1|TRBV5-1
TGCGCCAGCAGCTCTATAGCGGGAGGGTACAATGAGCAGTTCTTC
CASSSIAGGYNEQFF
>-|-|TRBJ2-7|TRBV18
TGTGCCAGCTCACTAAACCGGGACACCTACGAGCAGTACTTC
CASSLNRDTYEQYF
>-|-|TRBJ1-1|TRBV5-1
TGCGCCAGCAGCTTATTATGGCAGATGAACACTGAAGCTTTCTTT
CASSLLWQMNTEAFF
>-|-|TRBJ2-1|TRBV9
TGTGCCAGCAGCGCGCAAAGCGGGACAATGTACAATGAGCAGTTCTTC
CASSAQSGTMYNEQFF
>few|-|TRBJ1-1|TRBV30
TGTGCCTGGAGTGACTCCGGGACAAGTGAAGCTTTCTTT
CAWSDSGTSEAFF
>-|-|TRBJ2-7|TRBV5-4
TGTGCCAGTCACGCGACAGGATCCTTACGAGAGCAGTACTTC
CASHATGSLREQYF
>-|-|TRBJ1-3|TRBV18
TGTGCCAGCTCATTGGCGCCGGCATTCTCTGGAAACACCATATATTTT
CASSLAPAFSGNTIYF
>-|-|TRBJ2-7|TRBV6-1
TGTGCCAGCAGTGAGGTTCGGAGTTTTAACCCCTACGAGCAGTACTTC
CASSEVRSFNPYEQYF
>-|-|TRBJ1-5|TRBV15
TGTGCCACCAGCAGAGGTCCAGGACGGTGGGCTGATCAGCCCCAGCATTTT
CATSRGPGRWADQPQHF
>-|-|TRBJ2-3|TRBV28
TGTGCCAGCAGCAACGAGGGTACGCAGTATTTT
CASSNEGTQYF
>-|TRBD1|TRBJ1-1|TRBV5-4
TGTGCCAGCAGCTTGGGGACAGGGAGGAACACTGAAGCTTTCTTT
CASSLGTGRNTEAFF
>-|TRBD2|TRBJ2-1|TRBV19
TGTGCCAGTAGTATGGGAGGGCGGAATGAGCAGTTCTTC
CASSMGGRNEQFF
>-|TRBD1|TRBJ2-7|TRBV14
TGTGCCAGCAGCGAAAACCCCGTAGGACAGGGCTTCTACGAGCAGTACTTC
CASSENPVGQGFYEQYF
>-|TRBD2|TRBJ2-3|TRBV18
TGTGCCAGCTCACCACAAACCAGCGGGGCTAGCACAGATACGCAGTATTTT
CASSPQTSGASTDTQYF
>-|-|TRBJ1-2|TRBV7-6
TGTGCCAGCAGCCCAGGCAGGGAGCGGGACGGCTACACCTTC
CASSPGRERDGYTF
>-|-|TRBJ2-1|TRBV7-3
TGTGCCAGCAGGGATGGCAGGACGACCTACAATGAGCAGTTCTTC
CASRDGRTTYNEQFF
>few|TRBD1|TRBJ1-1|TRBV30
TGTGCCTGGACTTCGGACAGGGGAGCGGAAGCTTTCTTT
CAWTSDRGAEAFF
>-|-|TRBJ2-7|TRBV9
TGTGCCAGCAGCGTTTCAGGTGACGGGTTCGGCGAGCAGTACTTC
CASSVSGDGFGEQYF